This note documents a single T cell receptor (beta chain) sequence. This record comes from a study of regulatory T cells in long-lasting Graves disease. In the study overall: Over 5 years of antithyroid drugs plus positive TSH receptor antibodies defined persistent Graves' disease.

Sequencing libraries for TCR beta were prepared with iRepertoire HTBI primers and Arm-PCR of CDR3 regions. TCRdb independently ran MiXCR on the multiplex PCR reads; one entry per CDR3 protein. The profile shows 700,000 or so distinct CDR3 sequences, 25% to 35% of them singletons. Sample time point: persistent/refractory GD, antithyroid drugs over 5 years with positive TRAb. After RNA was extracted from PBMCs, the TCR library was made from it. In this cohort, patients came from an endocrinology department located in Xi'an, China. This clonotype was obtained from a female donor with Graves disease. Sequencing was performed on peripheral blood mononuclear cells (PBMCs), taken when the disease was refractory, from a patient treated with antithyroid drugs.

The CDR3 is CAGDRLNSPLHF. CDR3 DNA: TGTGCCGGGGACAGGTTGAATTCACCCCTCCACTTT. This rearrangement joins TRBV30 to TRBJ1-6, with 8 positions matching TRBD1. CDR3 length equals 12 residues. J gave up 7 bases and V 8 bases, and 4 bases lay outside the gene matches. CDR1 is GTSNPN, CDR2 SVGIG, per germline (reference sequence). Supplemented by reference TRBV30 and TRBJ1-6, the full variable domain reads SQTIHQWPATLVQPVGSPLSLECTVEGTSNPNLYWYRQAAGRGLQLLFYSVGIGQISSEVPQNLSASRPQDRQFILSSKKLLLSDSGFYLCAGDRLNSPLHFGNGTRLTVT.